One sample yielded the 4 T cell receptor beta chains listed below, sequenced in a study of PD-1 blockade in classical Hodgkin lymphoma. TCRdb's table, derived via immunoSEQ multiplex PCR, lists solely in-frame clones and lacks some. The profile shows around 23,000 clones, roughly 78% of them singletons. Exposure to brentuximab vedotin varied, and each patient had relapsed following autologous stem cell transplantation. This sample comprised peripheral blood mononuclear cells (PBMCs), obtained before the second cycle of nivolumab. These receptors all stem from a human donor with classical Hodgkin lymphoma.

The chain carries TRBV5-5 and TRBJ2-5; D ambiguous. Germline assignment: CDR1 SGHKS and CDR2 YYEKEE (reference sequence). Trimming took 0 bases from V and 5 from J, leaving 14 bases between them. CDR3 length equals 15 residues. The CDR3 reads CASSLGTGKGETQYF. For the CDR3, the DNA is TGTGCCAGCAGCTTGGGTACCGGAAAGGGTGAGACCCAGTACTTC.

This clone was counted between two and nine times. The chain links TRBV9 to TRBJ2-2, with D unclear. The CDR3 totals 15 residues. Germline CDR1 and CDR2: SGDLS and YYNGEE. The V end lost 0 bases, the J end lost 3 bases, and 9 bases lay between the germline ends. The CDR3, as DNA: TGTGCCAGCAGCGTAGATGGCTCTTACACCGGGGAGCTGTTTTTT. This translates into CASSVDGSYTGELFF.

This clone showed up just a few times. The chain recombines TRBV28 with TRBJ1-5; tentative D call: TRBD1 (6 bases). V lost 6 bases to trimming and J lost 6 bases, with 18 bases between them. This CDR3 is built from 15 residues. Germline V gene data show CDR1 as MDHEN and CDR2 as SYDVKM. CDR3 sequence reads: CASSWTGTRAQPQHF. CDR3 sequence (DNA): TGTGCCAGCAGCTGGACCGGGACACGGGCTCAGCCCCAGCATTTT.

The rearrangement uses TRBV9 and TRBJ2-5; perhaps D is TRBD1 or TRBD2 (7 bases each). CDR3 size: 15 residues. Germline lookup yields CDR1 SGDLS and CDR2 YYNGEE. Trimming shortened V by 3 bases and J by 9 bases, and 21 bases separated the two germline ends. CDR3 amino acids: CASSAGGTERGSQYF. The CDR3 DNA follows: TGTGCCAGCAGCGCGGGCGGGACAGAGCGGGGATCCCAGTACTTC. The variable domain in full, completed from reference TRBV9 and TRBJ2-5, reads DSGVTQTPKHLITATGQRVTLRCSPRSGDLSVYWYQQSLDQGLQFLIQYYNGEERAKGNILERFSAQQFPDLHSELNLSSLELGDSALYFCASSAGGTERGSQYFGPGTRLLVL.